The clone carrying this T cell receptor beta chain was seen ten or more times. The antigen is undetermined. Stable Graves' hyperthyroidism denoted no ophthalmopathy progression over 18 months. Hyperthyroidism in the patients, aged 18 to 65, was newly diagnosed and under 2 months in duration. The record originates from a study of T cells in Graves' hyperthyroidism and ophthalmopathy. Study-level results: Before onset, by a median of approximately 5.9 months, the model predicted ophthalmopathy.

The CDR3 has 15 amino acids. Trimming cost V 1 base and J 1 base, with 10 bases left between them. TCR beta CDR3 regions were amplified from RNA transcripts. Carried out on the TCR CDR3, a first-round RT-PCR used the HTBI primer set. TCRdb analysed the multiplex PCR reads with MiXCR anew, one entry per CDR3 protein. The data show around 620,000 distinct CDR3 sequences, around 15% seen once. This receptor was identified in a woman in her 30s with Graves' hyperthyroidism. The specimen was blood. V usage is TRBV12-3 or TRBV12-4 and J usage is TRBJ1-1; D call uncertain. Here the CDR3 DNA reads TGTGCCAGCAGTTTAGTGGAGGGTACGAACACTGAAGCTTTCTTT. This encodes CASSLVEGTNTEAFF.